Presented here are 15 T cell receptor beta chains from one specimen sequenced in a study of cytotoxic CD8 clonotypes in ibrutinib-treated CLL. TCRdb keeps only in-frame clones here, not all; method: immunoSEQ multiplex PCR. Of about 150,000 clones in the sample, 70% to 80% were seen once. Sequences were derived from PBMCs, sampled after 24 months of ibrutinib treatment. These receptors originate from a human donor with chronic lymphocytic leukemia.

The chain links TRBV10-1 to TRBJ2-7, with D unresolved. Germline CDR1 and CDR2: WNHNN and SYGVQD (reference sequence). The CDR3 loop spans 15 amino acids. V was clipped by 8 bases and J by 2 bases, with 19 bases between them. The CDR3 nucleotides are TGCGCCAGCCCCATCCGGCGGACCCAAGCCTACGAGCAGTACTTC. It codes for CASPIRRTQAYEQYF.

The chain employs TRBV30 and TRBJ1-5; tentatively, D is TRBD1 (5 bases). Germline loops: CDR1 GTSNPN, CDR2 SVGIG (reference sequence). V was clipped by 0 bases and J by 6 bases, with 15 bases between them. The CDR3 length is 15 residues. CDR3 sequence: CAWSVGSGAGQPQHF. CDR3 DNA sequence: TGTGCCTGGAGTGTAGGGTCCGGGGCCGGTCAGCCCCAGCATTTT.

The genes are TRBV29-1 and TRBJ2-3, with 10 nucleotides matching TRBD2. After removal of 4 bases from V and 6 bases from J, the junction contained 10 bases not matched to a gene. CDR1 SQVTM and CDR2 ANQGSEA come from the germline V gene. The length of the CDR3 is 15 residues. CDR3 nucleotide sequence: TGCAGCGTTGGGACCCCTAGCGGGAGTTTGGATACGCAGTATTTT. It translates to CSVGTPSGSLDTQYF.

V is TRBV29-1 and J is TRBJ1-1; perhaps TRBD1 as D (6 bases). V lost 7 bases to trimming and J lost 10 bases, with 28 bases between them. This CDR3 is built from 15 residues. CDR1 is SQVTM, CDR2 ANQGSEA, per germline. The CDR3 bases are TGCAGCGCCGGGATTGGGGGCGTCGGAGACGTGAGAGCTTTCTTT. Residues: CSAGIGGVGDVRAFF.

The rearrangement uses TRBV6-1 and TRBJ2-2; unclear D gene. The CDR3 extends over 14 amino acids. CDR1 and CDR2 (germline): MNHNS, SASEGT. V lost 1 base to trimming and J lost 0 bases, with 3 bases between them. Here the CDR3 DNA reads TGTGCCAGCAGTGAAGGCCCGAACACCGGGGAGCTGTTTTTT. This sequence encodes CASSEGPNTGELFF.

This chain links TRBV7-6 with TRBJ2-1; 13 bases map to TRBD2. V lost 5 bases and J lost 8; bases outside the gene matches: 12. Per the germline V gene, CDR1 is SGHVS and CDR2 is FNYEAQ. The CDR3 runs 17 residues. CDR3 in DNA: TGTGCCAGCAGCCCAACTAGCGGGGGGGCCTTCGGGGATGAGCAGTTCTTC. Translation gives CASSPTSGGAFGDEQFF.

The chain uses TRBV7-9 and TRBJ1-5; perhaps TRBD1 as D (6 bases). Trimming stripped 5 bases from V and 3 bases from J, with 14 bases between. The CDR3 consists of 15 residues. Germline V gene sequence: CDR1 SEHNR, CDR2 FQNEAQ (reference sequence). The CDR3 loop reads CASSPDRNNNQPQHF. The CDR3, as DNA: TGTGCCAGCAGCCCGGACAGAAACAACAATCAGCCCCAGCATTTT.

This sequence joins TRBV9 and TRBJ1-2, with 8 positions matching TRBD1. Germline loops: CDR1 SGDLS, CDR2 YYNGEE. The CDR3 is made up of 16 amino acids. Losses at the gene ends were 4 bases for V and 4 bases for J; bases not matched to a gene: 12. CDR3 protein: CASSPLGTGVGYGYTF. The CDR3 coding sequence is TGTGCCAGCAGCCCCCTCGGGACAGGTGTAGGCTATGGCTACACCTTC.

The genes are TRBV28 and TRBJ2-1; the D is unclear. CDR3 length: 11 amino acids. The V gene's germline CDR1 is MDHEN and CDR2 SYDVKM. V lost 3 bases and J lost 8, with 5 bases in between. CDR3 sequence (DNA): TGTGCCAGCAGTTTGAGCGATGAGCAGTTCTTC. Its translation is CASSLSDEQFF.

CDR3 loop: CASSVGGAGNIQYF. CDR3 in DNA: TGTGCCAGCAGCGTAGGTGGGGCTGGAAACATTCAGTACTTC. The J gene is TRBJ2-4, the V gene TRBV9; D possibly corresponds to TRBD1 (5 bases). Trimming pared 0 bases from V and 6 bases from J, leaving 10 bases between. The CDR3 is 14 residues long. The germline gives CDR1 SGDLS, CDR2 YYNGEE. Complete variable domain (other parts from reference TRBV9 and TRBJ2-4): DSGVTQTPKHLITATGQRVTLRCSPRSGDLSVYWYQQSLDQGLQFLIQYYNGEERAKGNILERFSAQQFPDLHSELNLSSLELGDSALYFCASSVGGAGNIQYFGAGTRLSVL.

The chain has TRBV6-1 and TRBJ1-1; 10 nucleotides match TRBD1. The germline CDR1 and CDR2 sequences are MNHNS and SASEGT. Trimming took 6 bases from V and 4 from J; bases not matched to a gene: 8. The CDR3 has 15 residues. CDR3: CASRGLGQGITEAFF. Here the CDR3 DNA reads TGTGCCAGCAGAGGTTTGGGACAGGGGATCACTGAAGCTTTCTTT.

This chain uses TRBV11-2 with TRBJ2-2, with 8 nucleotides matching TRBD1. The junction had 9 bases not matched to a gene; V was cut back by 0 bases and J by 9 bases. The CDR3 consists of 16 residues. CDR1 is SGHAT, CDR2 FQNNGV, per germline. This chain's CDR3 is CASSLDDYQGARELFF. In nucleotides, the CDR3 is TGTGCCAGCAGCTTAGACGATTACCAGGGGGCGCGGGAGCTGTTTTTT.

The V and J genes are TRBV5-1 and TRBJ1-2; D may be TRBD1 (6 bases). Trimming took off 0 bases at V and 4 bases at J, with 16 bases between the two ends. Germline CDR1 reads SGHRS; CDR2 reads YFSETQ. CDR3 length equals 16 residues. The CDR3 coding sequence is TGCGCCAGCAGCTTGGTTCCCGGGGGCGAAGCCTATGGCTACACCTTC. Its translation is CASSLVPGGEAYGYTF.

The chain has TRBV5-1 and TRBJ1-1; 7 bases line up with TRBD1. From germline, CDR1 is SGHRS and CDR2 YFSETQ. Trimming took 4 bases from V and 3 from J; bases not matched to a gene: 9. CDR3 size: 15 residues. In nucleotides, the CDR3 is TGCGCCAGCAGCCCCCGACAGGGTCGGGACACTGAAGCTTTCTTT. Encoded protein: CASSPRQGRDTEAFF.

The chain links TRBV5-7 to TRBJ2-6, with D perhaps TRBD2 (5 bases). TRBV5-7 is given ORF status, its function remaining uncertain. This CDR3 spans 16 amino acids. The V and J ends lost 4 bases and 2 bases respectively, with 13 bases between them. The CDR3, as DNA: TGTGCCAGCAGCCGGGCGGCGGGTACTGGGGCCAACGTCCTGACTTTC. This codes for CASSRAAGTGANVLTF.